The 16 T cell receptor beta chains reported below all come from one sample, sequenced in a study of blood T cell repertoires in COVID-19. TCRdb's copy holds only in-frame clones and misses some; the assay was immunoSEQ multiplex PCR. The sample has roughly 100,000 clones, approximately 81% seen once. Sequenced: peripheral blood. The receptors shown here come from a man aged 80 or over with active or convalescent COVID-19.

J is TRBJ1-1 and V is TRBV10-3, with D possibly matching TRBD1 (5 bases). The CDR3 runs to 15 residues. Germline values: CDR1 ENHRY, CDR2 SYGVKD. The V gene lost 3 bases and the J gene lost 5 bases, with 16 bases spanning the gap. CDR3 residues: CAISEGQGGGTEAFF. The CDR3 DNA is TGTGCCATCAGTGAAGGGCAGGGAGGCGGTACTGAAGCTTTCTTT.

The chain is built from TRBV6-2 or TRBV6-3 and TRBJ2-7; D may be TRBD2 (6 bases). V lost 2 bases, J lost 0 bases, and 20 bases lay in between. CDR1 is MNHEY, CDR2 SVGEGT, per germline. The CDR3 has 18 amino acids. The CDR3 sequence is CASSYTTGRGSNSYEQYF. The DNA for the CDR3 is TGTGCCAGCAGTTACACAACCGGGCGGGGTTCGAACTCCTACGAGCAGTACTTC.

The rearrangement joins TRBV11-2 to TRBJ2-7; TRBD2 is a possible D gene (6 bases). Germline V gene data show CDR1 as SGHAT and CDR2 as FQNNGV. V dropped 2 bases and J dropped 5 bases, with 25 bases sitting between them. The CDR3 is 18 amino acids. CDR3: CASSLRPPGRYSPHEQYF. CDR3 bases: TGTGCCAGCAGCTTAAGACCCCCAGGGAGGTATTCCCCCCACGAGCAGTACTTC.

CDR3 in amino acids: CASRQGLAGDEQFF. In nucleotides, the CDR3 is TGTGCCAGCCGGCAAGGGTTGGCGGGCGATGAGCAGTTCTTC. J is TRBJ2-1 and V is TRBV6-4, with D possibly being TRBD2 (5 bases). Trimming took 8 bases from V and 8 from J, leaving 19 bases between them. The CDR3 consists of 14 residues. CDR1 is MRHNA, CDR2 SNTAGT, per germline.

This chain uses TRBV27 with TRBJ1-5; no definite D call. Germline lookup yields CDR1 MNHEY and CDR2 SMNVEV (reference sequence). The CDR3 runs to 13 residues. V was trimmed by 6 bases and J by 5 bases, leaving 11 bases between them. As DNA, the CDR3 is TGTGCCAGCAGCTCAATTCGAGATCAGCCCCAGCATTTT. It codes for CASSSIRDQPQHF.

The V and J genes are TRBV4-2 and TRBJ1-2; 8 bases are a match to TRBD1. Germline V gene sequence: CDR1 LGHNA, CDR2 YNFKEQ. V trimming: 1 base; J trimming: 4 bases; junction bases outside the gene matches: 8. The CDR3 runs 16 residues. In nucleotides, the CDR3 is TGTGCCAGCAGCCAAGGTCTCAGGGGGCAGGGCTATGGCTACACCTTC. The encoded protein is CASSQGLRGQGYGYTF.

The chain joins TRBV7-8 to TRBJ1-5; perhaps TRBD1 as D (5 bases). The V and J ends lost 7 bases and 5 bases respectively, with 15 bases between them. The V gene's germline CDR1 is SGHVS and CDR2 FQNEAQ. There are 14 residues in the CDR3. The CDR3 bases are TGTGCCAGCACCACGACAGTACGAGATCAGCCCCAGCATTTT. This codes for CASTTTVRDQPQHF.

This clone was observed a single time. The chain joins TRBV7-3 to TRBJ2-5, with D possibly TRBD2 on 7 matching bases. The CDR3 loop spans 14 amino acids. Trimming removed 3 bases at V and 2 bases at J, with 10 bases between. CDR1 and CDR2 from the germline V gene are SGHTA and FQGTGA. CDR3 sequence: CASSFAGAQETQYF. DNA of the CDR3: TGTGCCAGCAGCTTCGCGGGGGCGCAAGAGACCCAGTACTTC. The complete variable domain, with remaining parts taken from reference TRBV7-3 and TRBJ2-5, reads GAGVSQTPSNKVTEKGKYVELRCDPISGHTALYWYRQSLGQGPEFLIYFQGTGAADDSGLPNDRFFAVRPEGSVSTLKIQRTERGDSAVYLCASSFAGAQETQYFGPGTRLLVL.

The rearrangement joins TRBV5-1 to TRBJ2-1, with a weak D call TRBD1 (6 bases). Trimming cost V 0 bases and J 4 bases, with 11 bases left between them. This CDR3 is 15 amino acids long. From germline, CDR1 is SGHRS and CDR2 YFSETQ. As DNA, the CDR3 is TGCGCCAGCAGCTTGGGCAGGGGAAGGTACAATGAGCAGTTCTTC. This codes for CASSLGRGRYNEQFF.

The CDR3 region has the DNA TGCGCCAGCAGCCAAGGACCCTCTGGACAGGGCTCTGGGGCCAACGTCCTGACTTTC. It encodes CASSQGPSGQGSGANVLTF. The chain carries TRBV4-1 and TRBJ2-6, with 8 bases identical to TRBD1. Trimming took 1 base from V and 0 from J; bases not matched to a gene: 8. The CDR3 runs 19 residues. Per the germline V gene, CDR1 is MGHRA and CDR2 is YSYEKL.

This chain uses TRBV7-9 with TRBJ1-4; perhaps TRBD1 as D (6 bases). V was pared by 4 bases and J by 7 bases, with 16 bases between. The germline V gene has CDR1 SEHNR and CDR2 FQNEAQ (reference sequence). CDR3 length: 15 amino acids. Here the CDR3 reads CASSSVGGAREKLFF. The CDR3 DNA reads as TGTGCCAGCAGCTCCGTCGGGGGGGCTCGTGAAAAACTGTTTTTT.

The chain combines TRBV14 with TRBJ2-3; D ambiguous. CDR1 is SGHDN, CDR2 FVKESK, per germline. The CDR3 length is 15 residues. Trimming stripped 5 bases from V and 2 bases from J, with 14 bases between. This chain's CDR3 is CASSSRGGYTDTQYF. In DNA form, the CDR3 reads TGTGCCAGCAGCTCCCGTGGCGGCTACACAGATACGCAGTATTTT.

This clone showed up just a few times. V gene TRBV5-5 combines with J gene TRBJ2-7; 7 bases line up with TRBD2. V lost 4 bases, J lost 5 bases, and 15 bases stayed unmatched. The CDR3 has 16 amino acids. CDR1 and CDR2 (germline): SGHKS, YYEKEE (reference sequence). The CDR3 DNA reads TGTGCCAGCAGCCGGGGCTCAGCCGGGGGGATCGACGAGCAGTACTTC. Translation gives CASSRGSAGGIDEQYF.

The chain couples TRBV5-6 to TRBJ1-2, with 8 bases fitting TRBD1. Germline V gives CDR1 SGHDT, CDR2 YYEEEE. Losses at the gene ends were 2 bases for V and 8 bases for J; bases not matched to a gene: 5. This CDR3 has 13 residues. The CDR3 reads CASSFLAGGGYTF. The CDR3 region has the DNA TGTGCCAGCAGCTTTCTGGCAGGGGGCGGCTACACCTTC.

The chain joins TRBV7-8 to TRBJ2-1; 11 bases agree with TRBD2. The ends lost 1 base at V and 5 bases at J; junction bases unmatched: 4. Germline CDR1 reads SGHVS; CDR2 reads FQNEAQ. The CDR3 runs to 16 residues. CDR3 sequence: CASSLGTSGGHNEQFF. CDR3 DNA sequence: TGTGCCAGCAGCTTAGGCACTAGCGGGGGACACAATGAGCAGTTCTTC.

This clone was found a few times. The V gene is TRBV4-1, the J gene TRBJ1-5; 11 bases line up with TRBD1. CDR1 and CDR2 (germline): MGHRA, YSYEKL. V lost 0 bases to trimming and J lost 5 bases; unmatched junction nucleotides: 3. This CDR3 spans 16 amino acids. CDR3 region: CASSQEMDRGHQPQHF. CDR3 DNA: TGCGCCAGCAGCCAAGAAATGGACAGGGGGCATCAGCCCCAGCATTTT.